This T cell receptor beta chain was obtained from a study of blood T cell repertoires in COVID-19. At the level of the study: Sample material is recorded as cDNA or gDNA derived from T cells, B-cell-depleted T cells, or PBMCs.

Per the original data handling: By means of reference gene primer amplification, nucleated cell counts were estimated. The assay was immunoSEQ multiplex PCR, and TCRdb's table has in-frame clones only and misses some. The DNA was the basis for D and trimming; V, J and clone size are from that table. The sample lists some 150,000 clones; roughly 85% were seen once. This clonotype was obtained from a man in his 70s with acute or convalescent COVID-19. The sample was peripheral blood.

This CDR3 reads CASSLVRREGSYNEQFF. The CDR3 region has the DNA TGCGCCAGCAGCTTGGTTAGGAGGGAGGGGTCCTACAATGAGCAGTTCTTC. The V and J genes are TRBV5-1 and TRBJ2-1, with TRBD2 matching 7 bases. Trimming removed 0 bases from V and 1 base from J; junction bases left unmatched: 7. The CDR3 runs to 17 residues. CDR1 is SGHRS and CDR2 is YFSETQ in the germline V gene.